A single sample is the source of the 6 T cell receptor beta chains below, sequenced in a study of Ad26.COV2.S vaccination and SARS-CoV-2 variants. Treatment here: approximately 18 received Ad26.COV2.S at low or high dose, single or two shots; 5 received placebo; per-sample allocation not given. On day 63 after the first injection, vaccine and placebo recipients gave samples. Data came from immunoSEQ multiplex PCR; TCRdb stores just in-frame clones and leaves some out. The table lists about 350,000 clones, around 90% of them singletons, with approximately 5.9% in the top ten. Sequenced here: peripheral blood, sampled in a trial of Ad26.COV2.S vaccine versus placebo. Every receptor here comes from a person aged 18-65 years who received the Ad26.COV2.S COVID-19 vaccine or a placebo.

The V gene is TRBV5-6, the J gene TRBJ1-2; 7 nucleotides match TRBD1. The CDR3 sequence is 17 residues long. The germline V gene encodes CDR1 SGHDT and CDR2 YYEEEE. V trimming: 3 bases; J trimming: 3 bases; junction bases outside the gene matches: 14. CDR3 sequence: CASSSLQQGSGYYGYTF. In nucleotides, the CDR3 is TGTGCCAGCAGCTCATTACAACAGGGGTCGGGTTACTATGGCTACACCTTC.

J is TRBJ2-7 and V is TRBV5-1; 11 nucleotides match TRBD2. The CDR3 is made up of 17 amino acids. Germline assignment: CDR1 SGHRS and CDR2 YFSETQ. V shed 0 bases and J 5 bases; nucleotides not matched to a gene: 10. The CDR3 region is CASSLDPRSGGVHEQYF. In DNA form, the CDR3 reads TGCGCCAGCAGCTTGGACCCCCGTAGCGGGGGGGTACACGAGCAGTACTTC.

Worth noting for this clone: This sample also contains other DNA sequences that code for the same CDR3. CDR3 sequence reads: CASSLDWTDTQYF. CDR3 DNA sequence: TGTGCCAGCAGCTTGGACTGGACAGATACGCAGTATTTT. The genes are TRBV7-2 and TRBJ2-3, with D possibly TRBD2 on 5 matching bases. Germline CDR1 and CDR2: SGHTA and FQGNSA. The ends were cut back, 3 bases at V and 3 bases at J, with 7 bases in the middle. This CDR3 comprises 13 residues.

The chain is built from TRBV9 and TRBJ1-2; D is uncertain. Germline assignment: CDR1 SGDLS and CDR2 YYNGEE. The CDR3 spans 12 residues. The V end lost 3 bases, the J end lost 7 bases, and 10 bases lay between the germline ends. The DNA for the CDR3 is TGTGCCAGCAGCGCCGAGGGAGTTGGCTACACCTTC. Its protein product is CASSAEGVGYTF. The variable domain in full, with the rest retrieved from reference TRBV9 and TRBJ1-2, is DSGVTQTPKHLITATGQRVTLRCSPRSGDLSVYWYQQSLDQGLQFLIQYYNGEERAKGNILERFSAQQFPDLHSELNLSSLELGDSALYFCASSAEGVGYTFGSGTRLTVV.

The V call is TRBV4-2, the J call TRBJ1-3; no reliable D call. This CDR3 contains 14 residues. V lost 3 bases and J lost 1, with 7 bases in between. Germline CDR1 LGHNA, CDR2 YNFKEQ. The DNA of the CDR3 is TGTGCCAGCAGCCAGCCAAGTTCTGGAAACACCATATATTTT. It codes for CASSQPSSGNTIYF.

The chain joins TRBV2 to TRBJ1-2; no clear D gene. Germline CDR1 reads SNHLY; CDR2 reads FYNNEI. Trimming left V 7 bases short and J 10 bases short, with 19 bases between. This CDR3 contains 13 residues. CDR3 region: CASKESEGFAYTF. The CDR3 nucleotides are TGTGCCAGCAAAGAAAGTGAGGGTTTTGCCTACACCTTC.